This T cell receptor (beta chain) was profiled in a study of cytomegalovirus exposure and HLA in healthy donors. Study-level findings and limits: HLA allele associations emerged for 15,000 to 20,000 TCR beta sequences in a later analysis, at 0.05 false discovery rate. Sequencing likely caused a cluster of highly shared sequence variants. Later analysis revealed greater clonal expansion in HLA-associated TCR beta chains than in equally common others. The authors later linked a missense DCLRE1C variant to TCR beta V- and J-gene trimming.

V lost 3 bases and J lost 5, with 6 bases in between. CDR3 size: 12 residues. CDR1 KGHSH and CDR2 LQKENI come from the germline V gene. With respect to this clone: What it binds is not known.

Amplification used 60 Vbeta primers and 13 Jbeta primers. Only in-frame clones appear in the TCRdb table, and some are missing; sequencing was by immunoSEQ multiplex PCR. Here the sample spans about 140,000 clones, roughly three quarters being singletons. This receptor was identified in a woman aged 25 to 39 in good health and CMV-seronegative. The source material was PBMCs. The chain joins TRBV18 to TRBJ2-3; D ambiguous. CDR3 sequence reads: CASSPYGDTQYF. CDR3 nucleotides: TGTGCCAGCTCACCCTACGGAGATACGCAGTATTTT.